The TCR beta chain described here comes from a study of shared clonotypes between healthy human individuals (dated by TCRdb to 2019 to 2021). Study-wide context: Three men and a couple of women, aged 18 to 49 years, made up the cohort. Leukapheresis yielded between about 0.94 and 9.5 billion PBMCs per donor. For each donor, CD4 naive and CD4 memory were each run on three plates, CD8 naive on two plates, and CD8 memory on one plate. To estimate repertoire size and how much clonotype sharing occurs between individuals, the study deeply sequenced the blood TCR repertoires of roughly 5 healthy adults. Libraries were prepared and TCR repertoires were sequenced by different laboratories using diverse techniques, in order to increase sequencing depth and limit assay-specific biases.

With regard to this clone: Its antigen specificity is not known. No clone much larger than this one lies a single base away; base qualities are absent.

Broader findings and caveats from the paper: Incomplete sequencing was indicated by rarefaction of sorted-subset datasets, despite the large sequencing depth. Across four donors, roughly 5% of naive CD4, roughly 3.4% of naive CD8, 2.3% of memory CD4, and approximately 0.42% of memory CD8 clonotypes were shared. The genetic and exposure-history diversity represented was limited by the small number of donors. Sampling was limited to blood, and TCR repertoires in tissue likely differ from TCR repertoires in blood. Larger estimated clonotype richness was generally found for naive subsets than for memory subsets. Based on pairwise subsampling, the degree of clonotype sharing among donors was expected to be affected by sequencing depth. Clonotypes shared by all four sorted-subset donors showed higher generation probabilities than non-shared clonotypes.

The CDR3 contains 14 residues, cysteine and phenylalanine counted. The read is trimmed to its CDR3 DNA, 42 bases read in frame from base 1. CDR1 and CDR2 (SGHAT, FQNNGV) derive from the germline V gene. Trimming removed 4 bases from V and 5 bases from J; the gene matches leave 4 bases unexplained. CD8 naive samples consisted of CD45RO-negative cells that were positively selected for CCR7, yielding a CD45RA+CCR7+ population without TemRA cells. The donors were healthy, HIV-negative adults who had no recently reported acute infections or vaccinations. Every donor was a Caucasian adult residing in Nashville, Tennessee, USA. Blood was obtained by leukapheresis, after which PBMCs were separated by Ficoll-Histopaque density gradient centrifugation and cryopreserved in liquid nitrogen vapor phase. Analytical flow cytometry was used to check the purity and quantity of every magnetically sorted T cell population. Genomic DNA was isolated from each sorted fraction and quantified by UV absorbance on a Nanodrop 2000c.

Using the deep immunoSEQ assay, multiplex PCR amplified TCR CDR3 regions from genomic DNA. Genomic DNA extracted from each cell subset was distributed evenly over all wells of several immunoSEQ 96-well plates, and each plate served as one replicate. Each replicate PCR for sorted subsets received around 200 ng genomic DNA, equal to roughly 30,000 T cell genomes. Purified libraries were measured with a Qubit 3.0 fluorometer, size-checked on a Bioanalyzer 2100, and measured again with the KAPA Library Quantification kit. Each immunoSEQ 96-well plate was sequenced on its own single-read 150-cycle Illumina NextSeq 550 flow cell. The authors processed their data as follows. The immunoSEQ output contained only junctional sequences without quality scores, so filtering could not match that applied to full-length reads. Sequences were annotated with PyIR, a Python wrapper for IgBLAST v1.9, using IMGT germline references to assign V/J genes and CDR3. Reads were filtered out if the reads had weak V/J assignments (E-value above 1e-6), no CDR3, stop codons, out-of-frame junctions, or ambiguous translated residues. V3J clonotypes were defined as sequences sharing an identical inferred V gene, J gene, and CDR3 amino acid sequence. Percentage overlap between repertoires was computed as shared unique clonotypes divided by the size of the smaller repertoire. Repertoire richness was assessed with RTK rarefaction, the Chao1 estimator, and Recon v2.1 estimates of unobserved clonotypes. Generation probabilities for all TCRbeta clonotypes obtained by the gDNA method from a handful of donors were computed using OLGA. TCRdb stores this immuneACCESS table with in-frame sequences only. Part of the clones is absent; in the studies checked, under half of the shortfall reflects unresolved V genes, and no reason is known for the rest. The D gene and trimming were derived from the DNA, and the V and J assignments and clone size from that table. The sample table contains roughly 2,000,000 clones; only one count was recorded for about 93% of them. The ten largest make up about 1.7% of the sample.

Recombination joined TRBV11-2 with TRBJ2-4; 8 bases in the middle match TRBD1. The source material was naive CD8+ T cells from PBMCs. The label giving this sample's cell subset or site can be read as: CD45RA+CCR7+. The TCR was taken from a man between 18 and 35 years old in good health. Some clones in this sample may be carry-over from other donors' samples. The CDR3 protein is CASSSPGGENIQYF. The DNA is TGTGCCAGCAGCTCTCCAGGGGGCGAAAACATTCAGTACTTC.